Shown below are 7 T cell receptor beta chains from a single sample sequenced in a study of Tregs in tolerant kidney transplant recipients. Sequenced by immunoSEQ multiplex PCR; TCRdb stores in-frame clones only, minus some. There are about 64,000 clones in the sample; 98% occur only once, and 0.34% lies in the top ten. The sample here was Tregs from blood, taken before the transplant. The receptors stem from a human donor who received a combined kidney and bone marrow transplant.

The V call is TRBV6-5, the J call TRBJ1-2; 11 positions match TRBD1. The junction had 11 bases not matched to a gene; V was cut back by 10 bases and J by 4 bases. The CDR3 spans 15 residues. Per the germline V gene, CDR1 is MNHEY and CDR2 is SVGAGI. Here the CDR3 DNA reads TGTGCCACCCGGACAGGGGGCGCCCCGGCCTATGGCTACACCTTC. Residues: CATRTGGAPAYGYTF.

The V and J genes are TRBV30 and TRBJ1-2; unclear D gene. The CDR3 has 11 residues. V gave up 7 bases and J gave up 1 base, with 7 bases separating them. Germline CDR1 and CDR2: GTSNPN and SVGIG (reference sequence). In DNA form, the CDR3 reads TGTGCCTACGGACTTAACTATGGCTACACCTTC. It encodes CAYGLNYGYTF.

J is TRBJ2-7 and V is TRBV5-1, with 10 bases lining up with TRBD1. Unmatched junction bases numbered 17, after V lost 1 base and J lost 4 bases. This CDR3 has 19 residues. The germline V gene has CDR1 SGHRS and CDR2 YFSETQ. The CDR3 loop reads CASSLWTGQGSPDSYEQYF. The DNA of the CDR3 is TGCGCCAGCAGCTTGTGGACGGGACAGGGGTCTCCCGACTCGTACGAGCAGTACTTC.

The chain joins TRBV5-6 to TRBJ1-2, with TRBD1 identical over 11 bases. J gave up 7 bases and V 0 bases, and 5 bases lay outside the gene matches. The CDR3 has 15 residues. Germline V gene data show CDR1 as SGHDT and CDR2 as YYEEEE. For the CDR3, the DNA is TGTGCCAGCAGCTTGGGAGGGACAGGGGGTTTTGGCTACACCTTC. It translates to CASSLGGTGGFGYTF.

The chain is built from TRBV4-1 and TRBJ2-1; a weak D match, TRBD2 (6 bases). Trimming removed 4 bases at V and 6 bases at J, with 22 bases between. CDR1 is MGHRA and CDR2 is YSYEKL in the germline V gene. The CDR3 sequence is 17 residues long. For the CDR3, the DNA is TGCGCCAGCAGCCTTCGGGACGGAGGGCCTTCTGGCAATGAGCAGTTCTTC. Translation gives CASSLRDGGPSGNEQFF.

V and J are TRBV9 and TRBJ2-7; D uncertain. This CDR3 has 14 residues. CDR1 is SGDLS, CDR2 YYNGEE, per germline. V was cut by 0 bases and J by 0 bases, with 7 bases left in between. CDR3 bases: TGTGCCAGCAGCGTAGGCCAGGACTCCTACGAGCAGTACTTC. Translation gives CASSVGQDSYEQYF.

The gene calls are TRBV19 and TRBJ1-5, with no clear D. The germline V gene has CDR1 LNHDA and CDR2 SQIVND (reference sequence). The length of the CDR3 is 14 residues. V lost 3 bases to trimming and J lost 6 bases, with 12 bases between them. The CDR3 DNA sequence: TGTGCCAGTAGTATCGAGGAGGGTGGTCAGCCCCAGCATTTT. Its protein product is CASSIEEGGQPQHF.